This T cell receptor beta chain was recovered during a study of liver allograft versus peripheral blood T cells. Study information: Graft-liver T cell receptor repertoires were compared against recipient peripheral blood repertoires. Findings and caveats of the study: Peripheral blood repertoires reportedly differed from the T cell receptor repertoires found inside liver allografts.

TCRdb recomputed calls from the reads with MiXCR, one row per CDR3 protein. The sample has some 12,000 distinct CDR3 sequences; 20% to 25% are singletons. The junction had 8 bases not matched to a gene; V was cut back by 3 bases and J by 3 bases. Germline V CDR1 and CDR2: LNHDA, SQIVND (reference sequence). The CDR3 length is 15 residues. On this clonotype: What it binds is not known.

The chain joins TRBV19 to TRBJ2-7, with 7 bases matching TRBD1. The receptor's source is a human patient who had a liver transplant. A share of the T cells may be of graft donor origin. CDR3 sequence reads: CASSMRRTGHYEQYF. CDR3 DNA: TGTGCCAGTAGTATGCGTCGGACAGGACACTACGAGCAGTACTTC.